Listed below are T cell receptor beta chains from one sample, sequenced in a study of technical replicates of blood from a handful of donors. Sequencing used immunoSEQ multiplex PCR; TCRdb keeps in-frame clones, though not all of them. The table lists about 94,000 clones, about 94% of them singletons. What was sequenced was T cells isolated from PBMCs. Receptor source: a human donor in good health. Both conserved end residues are part of each CDR3. Fields, in order: D gene, clone size, V gene, J gene, CDR3 DNA, CDR3 protein. The D gene is left open where the match is weak. Expanded clones get a size class; other rows say once, few or many, or leave the size out.

>.|.|TRBV6-1|TRBJ2-1
TGTGCCAGCAGTGCCCTTCTTCTCGGGGGAGAGCAGTTCTTC
CASSALLLGGEQFF
>TRBD1|.|TRBV28|TRBJ2-3
TGTGCCAGCAGCCAAGGACAGGACACAGATACGCAGTATTTT
CASSQGQDTDTQYF
>.|once|TRBV12-2|TRBJ2-7
TGTGCAAGTCGCTTCGATGTGGTAGGGGGCAGGCTTTTCTCCTACGAGCAGTACTTC
CASRFDVVGGRLFSYEQYF
>.|.|TRBV11-2|TRBJ1-1
TGTGCCAGCAGCTTAGATCTAGAGCGGATGAACACTGAAGCTTTCTTT
CASSLDLERMNTEAFF
>.|.|TRBV7-6|TRBJ2-1
TGTGCCAGCAGCTTAGGCGGAGGGCCCTCCTACAATGAGCAGTTCTTC
CASSLGGGPSYNEQFF
>.|.|TRBV5-8|TRBJ2-7
TGTGCCAGCAGCTTGGCCTGGAACAGGGCCTACGAGCAGTACTTC
CASSLAWNRAYEQYF
>.|few|TRBV9|TRBJ1-1
TGTGCCAGCAGCCCCCTGTTGAACACTGAAGCTTTCTTT
CASSPLLNTEAFF
>TRBD1|.|TRBV4-1|TRBJ2-7
TGCGCCAGCAGCCATGCCGGACAGGCCTACGAGCAGTACTTC
CASSHAGQAYEQYF
>.|.|TRBV30|TRBJ1-5
TGTGCCTGGAGTGTAGGGGCCAATCAGCCCCAGCATTTT
CAWSVGANQPQHF
>.|.|TRBV7-9|TRBJ2-7
TGTGCCAGCAGTCGAGTCGACTACGAGCAGTACTTC
CASSRVDYEQYF
>.|.|TRBV18|TRBJ1-3
TGTGCCAGCTCACCACCTGGTAAGAGCTCTGGAAACACCATATATTTT
CASSPPGKSSGNTIYF